This T cell receptor (beta chain) originates from a study of blood T cell repertoires in COVID-19. CDR3 length equals 15 residues. V was cut by 1 base and J by 8 bases, with 20 bases left in between. CDR1 SQVTM and CDR2 ANQGSEA come from the germline V gene. The repertoire was sequenced with immunoSEQ multiplex PCR; TCRdb's copy has only in-frame clones and lacks some. The sample includes 100,000 to 120,000 clones, just under 90% of them seen just once. The V gene is TRBV29-1, the J gene TRBJ1-2, with D hard to call. The sample comprised peripheral blood. This TCR was recovered from a woman in her 50s with acute or convalescent COVID-19. CDR3 sequence reads: CSVEATPQDRLGYTF. The CDR3 DNA is TGCAGCGTTGAAGCGACCCCCCAGGATCGGTTAGGCTACACCTTC.